This section outlines one TCR beta chain sequence together with its context. What it binds is not known. This CDR3 is 15 amino acids long. The V gene end was trimmed by 0 bases and the J gene end by 5 bases; junction bases not matched to a gene: 7. CDR1 SGHNT and CDR2 YYREEE come from the germline V gene (reference sequence). This sample was included in a study of TIL therapy for anti-PD-1-resistant metastatic lung cancer. Study-wide background: Patients had a median age of about 50 years (range about 35-75). Half of patients were current or former smokers.

General study points: Patients were highly selected, enriched for treatment-naive, never-smoker and oncogene-addicted cases.

The time point: pre-treatment sample, taken before nivolumab and TIL therapy. Sequencing used immunoSEQ v3. Libraries were prepared by immunoSEQ multiplex PCR; TCRdb keeps only in-frame clonotypes and omits some of them. The table has 55,000 to 65,000 clones, under 75% seen once. The TCR was taken from a person aged 25 to 80 with non-small cell lung cancer. The chain is built from TRBV5-4 and TRBJ2-5; 7 bases line up with TRBD1. Source: blood, taken at baseline. CDR3 DNA: TGTGCCAGCAGCTTGGGAGGCAGGGGGAGTGAGACCCAGTACTTC. This sequence encodes CASSLGGRGSETQYF.